The rows below give T cell receptor beta chains drawn from one sample of a study of cytomegalovirus exposure and HLA in healthy donors. The method was immunoSEQ multiplex PCR; TCRdb's version includes in-frame clones alone and lacks a portion of them. This sample contains fewer than 200,000 clones. Sequencing was carried out using PBMCs. Every receptor here comes from a man younger than 45 in good health and CMV-seronegative. Each CDR3 is given with its conserved first and last residue. Each record gives: J gene, CDR3 length, D gene, V gene, CDR3 DNA, CDR3 protein. The D gene is left open where the match is weak.

TRBJ1-1	15	NA	TRBV14	TGTGCCAGCAGCCCCCGGCCGGCCTGGGAGGCTGAAGCTTTCTTT	CASSPRPAWEAEAFF
TRBJ2-2	13	NA	TRBV28	TGTGCAACATCGGGACCCCTGGGGGGTCAGCTGTTTTTT	CATSGPLGGQLFF
TRBJ1-1	12	TRBD1	TRBV30	TGTGCCTGGAGAGCAGGGGGCGCTGAAGCTTTCTTT	CAWRAGGAEAFF
TRBJ1-5	15	NA	TRBV11-2	TGTGCCAGCAGCTTAGGCATAGATAGCAATCAGCCCCAGCATTTT	CASSLGIDSNQPQHF
TRBJ1-4	13	NA	TRBV15	TGTGCCACCAGCAGGGGGCAGGGTGAAAAACTGTTTTTT	CATSRGQGEKLFF
TRBJ2-3	17	TRBD2	TRBV11-2	TGTGCCAGCAGCCTCCACCTAGCGGGAGGGAACACAGATACGCAGTATTTT	CASSLHLAGGNTDTQYF
TRBJ1-5	17	NA	TRBV13	TGTGCCAGCAGCTTAGTACGGACAGCTCCTAGCAATCAGCCCCAGCATTTT	CASSLVRTAPSNQPQHF
TRBJ1-4	12	NA	TRBV2	TGTGCCAGTCAACGGACTAATGAAAAACTGTTTTTT	CASQRTNEKLFF
TRBJ2-1	16	TRBD2	TRBV4-1	TGCGCCAGCAGCCAAGATCCCAGCGGGAGAGTCAATGAGCAGTTCTTC	CASSQDPSGRVNEQFF
TRBJ1-5	14	NA	TRBV7-9	TGTGCCAGCAGCTTCGGACAGAAGAATCAGCCCCAGCATTTT	CASSFGQKNQPQHF
TRBJ1-2	13	NA	TRBV5-4	TGTGCCAGCAGCTTGGGGCAGGATGGTGGCTACACCTTC	CASSLGQDGGYTF
TRBJ2-3	19	TRBD2	TRBV4-2	TGTGCCAGCAGCCCTCAAGCTAGGCCGGGACTAGCGCTCACAGATACGCAGTATTTT	CASSPQARPGLALTDTQYF